A single sample is the source of the 13 T cell receptor beta chains below, sequenced in a study of T cell responses to AZD1222 COVID-19 vaccine. Profiling relied on immunoSEQ multiplex PCR, and the TCRdb table lists in-frame clones only, not all of them. This table has 98,000 or so clones, about 88% appearing once. This specimen was peripheral blood, taken on day 0 of AZD1222 vaccination. The receptors were gathered from an adult in good health.

This clone occurred a few times. The gene calls are TRBV13 and TRBJ1-2, with 10 positions matching TRBD1. V lost 2 bases to trimming and J lost 6 bases; unmatched junction nucleotides: 6. The CDR3 runs to 15 residues. Germline assignment: CDR1 PRHDT and CDR2 FYEKMQ (reference sequence). DNA of the CDR3: TGTGCCAGCAGCTTACCCCGGACAGGGGGGGATGGCTACACCTTC. It is translated as CASSLPRTGGDGYTF.

The CDR3 spells CASSGGVGGSSGNTIYF. The CDR3, as DNA: TGCGCCAGCAGCGGTGGTGTCGGCGGAAGCTCTGGAAACACCATATATTTT. The chain employs TRBV10-1 and TRBJ1-3; no clear D. CDR1 and CDR2 from the germline V gene are WNHNN and SYGVQD (reference sequence). V was clipped by 6 bases and J by 0 bases, with 18 bases between them. This CDR3 has 17 amino acids.

This clone was recorded a few times. The chain recombines TRBV19 with TRBJ1-1; D gene uncertain. The CDR3 spans 15 residues. The germline CDR1 and CDR2 sequences are LNHDA and SQIVND (reference sequence). With 10 bases removed from V and 0 bases from J, the gap between germline ends came to 18 bases. CDR3 nucleotides: TGTGCCACTTCCGGTACTGGGTTTATGAACACTGAAGCTTTCTTT. Residues: CATSGTGFMNTEAFF.

The rearrangement links TRBV6-4 to TRBJ2-2; TRBD2 might be the D (6 bases). CDR3 size: 16 residues. Germline loops: CDR1 MRHNA, CDR2 SNTAGT. V dropped 6 bases and J dropped 3 bases, with 17 bases sitting between them. The CDR3 here is CASSAPRGEDTGELFF. CDR3 DNA: TGTGCCAGCAGCGCGCCGCGCGGGGAGGACACCGGGGAGCTGTTTTTT.

V usage is TRBV5-1 and J usage is TRBJ1-6; 7 bases match TRBD1. Germline V gene data show CDR1 as SGHRS and CDR2 as YFSETQ. The CDR3 sequence is 15 residues long. The V and J ends lost 3 bases and 3 bases, in that order; junction bases with no gene match: 3. Here the CDR3 DNA reads TGCGCCAGCAGCTCAGGGACAGACTATAATTCACCCCTCCACTTT. Translating gives CASSSGTDYNSPLHF. The full variable domain, rest sourced from reference TRBV5-1 and TRBJ1-6, is KAGVTQTPRYLIKTRGQQVTLSCSPISGHRSVSWYQQTPGQGLQFLFEYFSETQRNKGNFPGRFSGRQFSNSRSEMNVSTLELGDSALYLCASSSGTDYNSPLHFGNGTRLTVT.

About this clone itself: Other nucleotide sequences from this sample produce the same CDR3. The gene calls are TRBV20-1 and TRBJ1-1; D is unresolved. Germline values: CDR1 DFQATT, CDR2 SNEGSKA (reference sequence). CDR3 length: 9 amino acids. CDR3 amino acids: CSANTEAFF. The DNA of the CDR3 is TGCAGCGCGAACACTGAAGCTTTCTTT.

The V call is TRBV20-1, the J call TRBJ1-4, with D perhaps TRBD1 (5 bases). V gave up 7 bases and J gave up 7 bases, with 10 bases separating them. CDR1 and CDR2 (germline): DFQATT, SNEGSKA (reference sequence). The CDR3 extends over 11 amino acids. CDR3 region: CSGRGGEKLFF. CDR3 nucleotides: TGCAGTGGACGGGGGGGTGAAAAACTGTTTTTT.

The rearrangement links TRBV12-5 to TRBJ2-3; 12 bases agree with TRBD1. The V gene's germline CDR1 is LGHNT and CDR2 FRNRAP. The length of the CDR3 is 16 residues. V lost 2 bases to trimming and J lost 4 bases; unmatched junction nucleotides: 4. The CDR3 loop is CASGLTGTGGADTQYF. Here the CDR3 DNA reads TGTGCTAGTGGTTTGACCGGGACAGGGGGCGCAGATACGCAGTATTTT.

The chain joins TRBV2 to TRBJ1-2; D is perhaps TRBD1 (6 bases). V was cut by 3 bases and J by 2 bases, with 10 bases left in between. This CDR3 region has 14 residues. CDR1 is SNHLY, CDR2 FYNNEI, per germline. The chain's CDR3 is CASSDGGLNYGYTF. CDR3 nucleotides: TGTGCCAGCAGTGATGGGGGCCTGAACTATGGCTACACCTTC.

The CDR3 DNA follows: TGTGCCAGCAGTGGCAGGGGTGGGACAGGCGAGCAGTACTTC. This translates into CASSGRGGTGEQYF. The rearrangement links TRBV2 to TRBJ2-7; 8 bases line up with TRBD1. This CDR3 has 14 amino acids. V shed 4 bases, J shed 6 bases, and the junction held 8 bases outside the gene matches. Germline V lookup: CDR1 SNHLY, CDR2 FYNNEI. The whole variable domain, remainder taken from reference TRBV2 and TRBJ2-7, is EPEVTQTPSHQVTQMGQEVILRCVPISNHLYFYWYRQILGQKVEFLVSFYNNEISEKSEIFDDQFSVERPDGSNFTLKIRSTKLEDSAMYFCASSGRGGTGEQYFGPGTRLTVT.

The rearrangement joins TRBV19 to TRBJ1-5, with TRBD1 matching 8 bases. Germline V gene lookup returns CDR1 LNHDA and CDR2 SQIVND (reference sequence). This CDR3 comprises 14 residues. V was pared by 5 bases and J by 3 bases, with 3 bases of the junction left unmatched. DNA for the CDR3: TGTGCCAGTAGTTCAGGGGGCACCAATCAGCCCCAGCATTTT. It is translated as CASSSGGTNQPQHF.

With regard to this clone: Its ends do not fully match the called genes, so a read error is possible. The J gene is TRBJ2-5, the V gene TRBV7-7; TRBD2 matches at 13 bases. Germline V gives CDR1 SSHAT, CDR2 FNYEAQ (reference sequence). The CDR3 runs 16 residues. Here the CDR3 DNA reads TGTGCTAGCAGCAAACTAGCGGGGGGGCAACAAGAGACCCAGTACTTC. It translates to CASSKLAGGQQETQYF.

This chain uses TRBV7-2 with TRBJ2-5, with 8 bases aligning to TRBD2. V shed 1 base and J 4 bases; nucleotides not matched to a gene: 5. Germline CDR1 and CDR2: SGHTA and FQGNSA. CDR3 length: 15 residues. CDR3 nucleotide sequence: TGTGCCAGCAGCTTAGGTGCGGGGGGATTAGAGACCCAGTACTTC. It specifies CASSLGAGGLETQYF.